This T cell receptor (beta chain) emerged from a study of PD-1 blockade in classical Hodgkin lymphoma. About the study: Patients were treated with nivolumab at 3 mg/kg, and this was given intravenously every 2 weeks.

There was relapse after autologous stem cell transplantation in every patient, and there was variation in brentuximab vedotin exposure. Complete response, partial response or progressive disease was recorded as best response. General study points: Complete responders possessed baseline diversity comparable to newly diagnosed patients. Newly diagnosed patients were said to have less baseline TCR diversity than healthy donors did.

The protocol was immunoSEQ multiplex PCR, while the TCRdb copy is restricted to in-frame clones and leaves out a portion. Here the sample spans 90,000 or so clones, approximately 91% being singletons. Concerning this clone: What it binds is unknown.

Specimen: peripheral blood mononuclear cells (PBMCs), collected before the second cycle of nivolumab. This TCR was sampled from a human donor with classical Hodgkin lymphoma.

CDR3 region: CASSVGYSSYEQYF. The CDR3 region has the DNA TGTGCCAGCAGTGTGGGCTATAGCTCCTACGAGCAGTACTTC. The chain employs TRBV7-2 and TRBJ2-7; D call uncertain. The CDR3 is made up of 14 amino acids. Germline V gives CDR1 SGHTA, CDR2 FQGNSA. V was shortened by 6 bases and J by 0 bases, with 12 bases between the two germline ends.